This T cell receptor beta chain was retrieved from a study of T cell repertoires in cytomegalovirus infection. Study-level background: Carrying CMV and the relevant HLA type showed in public TCR beta signatures. Overall study results and limits: HLA-C-restricted CMV clonotypes gave the most frequent clonotype in two of eight donors.

TCRdb reanalysed the reads using MiXCR and keeps one entry per CDR3 protein. The table has 510,000 or so distinct CDR3 sequences, 26% seen once; the top ten hold around 14%. The V end lost 0 bases, the J end lost 9 bases, and 15 bases lay between the germline ends. Germline CDR1 and CDR2: MNHEY and SMNVEV (reference sequence). This CDR3 has 15 amino acids. On this clonotype itself: The antigen remains unidentified.

J is TRBJ2-1 and V is TRBV27; D is perhaps TRBD1 (6 bases). Sequences were obtained from PBMCs. This sequence originates from a human donor in good health (CMV status not recorded). Some clones in this sample may be carry-over from other donors' samples. CDR3 region: CASSLSRGRWGEQFF. The CDR3 DNA follows: TGTGCCAGCAGTTTATCCAGGGGTAGGTGGGGTGAGCAGTTCTTC.